The 29 T cell receptor beta chains in this list originate from one sample, sequenced in a study of T cell responses to AZD1222 COVID-19 vaccine. Sequenced by immunoSEQ multiplex PCR; TCRdb stores in-frame clones only, minus some. This sample has 110,000 or so clones, with about 86% found just once. The sample in question was peripheral blood, obtained 28 days after the second AZD1222 dose. The receptors stem from an adult who received the AZD1222 COVID-19 vaccine.

V usage is TRBV7-8 and J usage is TRBJ1-4, with 7 bases fitting TRBD1. Germline V gene sequence: CDR1 SGHVS, CDR2 FQNEAQ. The CDR3 covers 15 residues. With V trimmed by 6 bases and J by 5 bases, 9 bases remained unmatched. The DNA of the CDR3 is TGTGCCAGCAGTTACCTACAGGGGACCAATGAAAAACTGTTTTTT. Translating gives CASSYLQGTNEKLFF.

The chain joins TRBV5-6 to TRBJ1-1; TRBD1 is a possible D gene (5 bases). The CDR3 totals 15 residues. Germline CDR1 and CDR2: SGHDT and YYEEEE. V gave up 2 bases and J gave up 1 base, with 12 bases separating them. The CDR3 protein is CASSFDSGWNTEAFF. DNA for the CDR3: TGTGCCAGCAGCTTTGACAGCGGATGGAACACTGAAGCTTTCTTT.

The chain recombines TRBV28 with TRBJ1-5, with D unresolved. V was trimmed by 6 bases and J by 7 bases, leaving 10 bases between them. The CDR3 loop spans 12 amino acids. The V gene's germline CDR1 is MDHEN and CDR2 SYDVKM. The CDR3 reads CASSVSGQPQHF. The CDR3, as DNA: TGTGCCAGCAGCGTTTCGGGACAGCCCCAGCATTTT.

The chain recombines TRBV10-1 with TRBJ1-1; TRBD1 agrees at 9 bases. CDR1 WNHNN and CDR2 SYGVQD come from the germline V gene (reference sequence). With 6 bases clipped from V and 5 bases from J, the junction kept 7 bases outside the gene matches. The CDR3 extends over 14 amino acids. The CDR3 coding sequence is TGCGCCAGCAGCGACACAGGGGGCTTAACTGAAGCTTTCTTT. Translating gives CASSDTGGLTEAFF.

CDR3 amino acids: CASSLAGPIPIEQYF. For the CDR3, the DNA is TGCGCCAGCAGCTTGGCCGGGCCTATCCCTATCGAGCAGTACTTC. The V gene is TRBV5-1, the J gene TRBJ2-7; D is unresolved. The V end was cut by 0 bases, the J end by 6 bases, with 16 bases between. The CDR3 loop spans 15 amino acids. Germline CDR1 SGHRS, CDR2 YFSETQ.

This clone has only one observation. This chain joins TRBV7-2 and TRBJ2-3, with TRBD2 as a possible D gene (5 bases). The CDR3 sequence is 15 residues long. Germline-derived CDR1 and CDR2 are SGHTA and FQGNSA. The V and J ends lost 4 bases and 0 bases respectively, with 11 bases between them. The CDR3 is CASSYTWTSTDTQYF. CDR3 bases: TGTGCCAGCAGCTACACTTGGACTAGCACAGATACGCAGTATTTT. The full variable domain, completed using reference TRBV7-2 and TRBJ2-3, is GAGVSQSPSNKVTEKGKDVELRCDPISGHTALYWYRQSLGQGLEFLIYFQGNSAPDKSGLPSDRFSAERTGGSVSTLTIQRTQQEDSAVYLCASSYTWTSTDTQYFGPGTRLTVL.

CDR3 coding DNA: TGTGCCAGCGTCCCGTTCCTTGGGCTGGGCGAGCAGTACTTC. It specifies CASVPFLGLGEQYF. V and J are TRBV2 and TRBJ2-7; D uncertain. Germline CDR1 and CDR2: SNHLY and FYNNEI. The CDR3 runs 14 residues. V lost 8 bases and J 6 bases, leaving 20 bases between the germline ends.

The table lists this clone with a few counts. The J gene is TRBJ2-2, the V gene TRBV11-3; D is perhaps TRBD1 (5 bases). Germline V gene lookup returns CDR1 SGHNT and CDR2 YENEEA. The CDR3 spans 12 residues. The V end lost 3 bases, the J end lost 9 bases, and 8 bases lay between the germline ends. The CDR3 bases are TGTGCCAGCAGCTTTTGGGGCCGGGAGCTGTTTTTT. Translation: CASSFWGRELFF.

The chain is built from TRBV7-2 and TRBJ2-7, with 8 nucleotides matching TRBD1. This CDR3 contains 14 residues. V was clipped by 5 bases and J by 3 bases; unmatched bases: 6. The germline CDR1 and CDR2 sequences are SGHTA and FQGNSA. This chain's CDR3 is CASSLGQGNYEQYF. CDR3 bases: TGTGCCAGCAGCCTAGGACAGGGCAACTACGAGCAGTACTTC.

CDR3 sequence: CAWREFGNSPLHF. The CDR3 DNA is TGTGCCTGGAGGGAGTTCGGAAATTCACCCCTCCACTTT. This sequence joins TRBV30 and TRBJ1-6, with D uncertain. V was trimmed by 3 bases and J by 7 bases, leaving 10 bases between them. The CDR3 spans 13 residues. Germline V gene data show CDR1 as GTSNPN and CDR2 as SVGIG (reference sequence).

CDR3 DNA: TGTGCCAGCAGCTTCATCAGCGACACTGAAGCTTTCTTT. Translation gives CASSFISDTEAFF. This rearrangement joins TRBV7-8 to TRBJ1-1; D gene unclear. The CDR3 covers 13 residues. Germline V gene sequence: CDR1 SGHVS, CDR2 FQNEAQ. Trimming took 3 bases from V and 3 from J, leaving 8 bases between them.

The chain is built from TRBV4-3 and TRBJ2-7; no clear D. The V gene lost 0 bases and the J gene lost 3 bases, with 12 bases spanning the gap. Germline values: CDR1 LGHNA, CDR2 YSLEER. CDR3 length: 15 residues. Here the CDR3 reads CASSQDLRSSYEQYF. The CDR3 DNA reads TGCGCCAGCAGCCAAGATCTCCGATCCAGCTACGAGCAGTACTTC.

The chain joins TRBV20-1 to TRBJ1-2; tentative D call: TRBD1 (6 bases). V was pared by 3 bases and J by 6 bases, with 11 bases between. This CDR3 spans 12 amino acids. CDR1 is DFQATT and CDR2 is SNEGSKA in the germline V gene (reference sequence). CDR3 amino acids: CSASKGGHGYTF. CDR3 nucleotide sequence: TGCAGTGCTAGTAAAGGGGGGCATGGCTACACCTTC.

This chain joins TRBV10-3 and TRBJ1-2; 9 nucleotides line up with TRBD1. The CDR3 spans 13 residues. Germline V gives CDR1 ENHRY, CDR2 SYGVKD. V gave up 0 bases and J gave up 8 bases; unmatched junction bases: 1. The CDR3 DNA follows: TGTGCCATCAGTGAGTCCGGACAGGGGGGCTACACCTTC. Translated, it gives CAISESGQGGYTF.

The chain joins TRBV18 to TRBJ1-5, with 7 bases matching TRBD1. Germline V gene data show CDR1 as KGHSH and CDR2 as LQKENI. This CDR3 spans 14 amino acids. Germline trimming cut 2 bases from V and 6 bases from J; bases unmatched to any gene: 4. CDR3: CASSPEGAGQPQHF. The CDR3 DNA follows: TGTGCCAGCTCACCAGAGGGGGCTGGTCAGCCCCAGCATTTT.

The genes are TRBV5-5 and TRBJ1-1; D remains unclear. In germline, CDR1 is SGHKS, CDR2 YYEKEE (reference sequence). This CDR3 region has 15 residues. The V end was cut by 1 base, the J end by 0 bases, with 10 bases between. The CDR3 loop reads CASSLSWRMNTEAFF. In nucleotides, the CDR3 is TGTGCCAGCAGCTTGTCTTGGAGGATGAACACTGAAGCTTTCTTT.

The V and J genes are TRBV5-4 and TRBJ1-6, with 8 bases fitting TRBD1. With 0 bases clipped from V and 10 bases from J, the junction kept 12 bases outside the gene matches. Germline CDR1 reads SGHNT; CDR2 reads YYREEE (reference sequence). CDR3 length: 17 amino acids. In DNA, the CDR3 is TGTGCCAGCAGCTTGGCCTCAGGGGGCCTCGCTGGGTCACCCCTCCACTTT. The encoded protein is CASSLASGGLAGSPLHF.

The chain combines TRBV18 with TRBJ1-2; 8 nucleotides agree with TRBD1. The V gene's germline CDR1 is KGHSH and CDR2 LQKENI. The length of the CDR3 is 16 residues. The junction had 9 bases not matched to a gene; V was cut back by 3 bases and J by 3 bases. The chain's CDR3 is CASSPNGQGYHYGYTF. As DNA, the CDR3 is TGTGCCAGCTCACCTAATGGACAGGGCTATCACTATGGCTACACCTTC.

This chain connects TRBV3-1 (or the pseudogene TRBV3-2) to TRBJ2-1; 11 nucleotides match TRBD2. This CDR3 has 16 residues. Germline V gives CDR1 LGHDT, CDR2 YNNKEL (reference sequence). V was clipped by 6 bases and J by 7 bases; unmatched bases: 11. CDR3: CASRREVAGGQNEQFF. The CDR3 bases are TGTGCCAGCAGGCGGGAAGTAGCGGGGGGGCAGAATGAGCAGTTCTTC.

This clone appeared a single time. This chain links TRBV19 with TRBJ1-1, with D possibly matching TRBD1 (6 bases). The CDR3 runs to 13 residues. CDR1 is LNHDA and CDR2 is SQIVND in the germline V gene (reference sequence). V lost 2 bases and J lost 5, with 9 bases in between. As DNA, the CDR3 is TGTGCCAGTAGTATAAGGGGGGGGACTGAAGCTTTCTTT. This sequence encodes CASSIRGGTEAFF.

The chain couples TRBV2 to TRBJ2-3; possible D gene TRBD1, 6 bases. CDR1 SNHLY and CDR2 FYNNEI come from the germline V gene. The CDR3 runs to 15 residues. Deletions cut 6 bases from V and 0 bases from J, with 13 bases between. The CDR3 region is CASRRRDISTDTQYF. In nucleotides, the CDR3 is TGTGCCAGCAGACGAAGGGACATAAGCACAGATACGCAGTATTTT.

V gene TRBV7-2 combines with J gene TRBJ1-3; D not certain. From germline, CDR1 is SGHTA and CDR2 FQGNSA. V was cut by 0 bases and J by 0 bases, with 15 bases left in between. The CDR3 has 18 amino acids. CDR3 DNA sequence: TGTGCCAGCAGCTTAGCGGCGGCAGCGAAACTCTCTGGAAACACCATATATTTT. Translation: CASSLAAAAKLSGNTIYF. Full variable domain (outside the CDR3, taken from reference TRBV7-2 and TRBJ1-3): GAGVSQSPSNKVTEKGKDVELRCDPISGHTALYWYRQSLGQGLEFLIYFQGNSAPDKSGLPSDRFSAERTGGSVSTLTIQRTQQEDSAVYLCASSLAAAAKLSGNTIYFGEGSWLTVV.

The J gene is TRBJ2-7, the V gene TRBV10-3; TRBD1 matches 8 bases. V was clipped by 8 bases and J by 0 bases; unmatched bases: 3. Germline V CDR1 and CDR2: ENHRY, SYGVKD. The length of the CDR3 is 13 residues. The CDR3 is CAIRQGLSYEQYF. The DNA of the CDR3 is TGTGCCATCCGACAGGGGCTCTCCTACGAGCAGTACTTC.

The genes are TRBV7-2 and TRBJ2-7, with no clear D. The V gene's germline CDR1 is SGHTA and CDR2 FQGNSA. V lost 0 bases to trimming and J lost 9 bases, with 15 bases between them. This CDR3 spans 14 amino acids. As DNA, the CDR3 is TGTGCCAGCAGCTTAGCGCGAGGTACCACCGGGCAGTACTTC. It codes for CASSLARGTTGQYF.

J is TRBJ2-3 and V is TRBV14; possible D gene TRBD1, 5 bases. The germline V gene has CDR1 SGHDN and CDR2 FVKESK. The CDR3 has 16 amino acids. V was pared by 3 bases and J by 0 bases, with 13 bases between. The CDR3 protein is CASSHKQGTSTDTQYF. CDR3 nucleotide sequence: TGTGCCAGCAGCCACAAGCAGGGAACTAGCACAGATACGCAGTATTTT.

The V and J genes are TRBV3-1 (or the pseudogene TRBV3-2) and TRBJ2-2; D call uncertain. The V gene's germline CDR1 is LGHDT and CDR2 YNNKEL (reference sequence). Trimming shortened V by 6 bases and J by 3 bases, and 14 bases separated the two germline ends. The CDR3 contains 15 residues. CDR3 nucleotide sequence: TGTGCCAGCAGTCCCCCCTTCGCGGACACCGGGGAGCTGTTTTTT. Translation: CASSPPFADTGELFF.

In its sample, this clone was seen a few times. The chain has TRBV28 and TRBJ1-4; a possible D gene is TRBD1 (5 bases). Germline V lookup: CDR1 MDHEN, CDR2 SYDVKM. The germline V and J ends were trimmed by 5 bases and 5 bases, with 18 bases remaining between them. This CDR3 spans 16 amino acids. This chain's CDR3 is CASSPPGGRENEKLFF. As DNA, the CDR3 is TGTGCCAGCAGTCCCCCCGGGGGGAGGGAGAATGAAAAACTGTTTTTT.

V usage is TRBV6-5 and J usage is TRBJ1-5; D call uncertain. Trimming removed 0 bases at V and 0 bases at J, with 9 bases between. Germline V gene sequence: CDR1 MNHEY, CDR2 SVGAGI. The CDR3 sequence is 16 residues long. CDR3 protein: CASSYSKGYSNQPQHF. The CDR3 DNA is TGTGCCAGCAGTTACTCGAAGGGTTATAGCAATCAGCCCCAGCATTTT.

A few counts support this clone. The rearrangement uses TRBV6-2 or TRBV6-3 and TRBJ2-7; D ambiguous. The V and J ends lost 2 bases and 2 bases respectively, with 10 bases between them. The CDR3 covers 14 residues. Germline lookup yields CDR1 MNHEY and CDR2 SVGEGT. CDR3 in amino acids: CASSYGPGPYEQYF. In nucleotides, the CDR3 is TGTGCCAGCAGTTACGGTCCAGGCCCCTACGAGCAGTACTTC.